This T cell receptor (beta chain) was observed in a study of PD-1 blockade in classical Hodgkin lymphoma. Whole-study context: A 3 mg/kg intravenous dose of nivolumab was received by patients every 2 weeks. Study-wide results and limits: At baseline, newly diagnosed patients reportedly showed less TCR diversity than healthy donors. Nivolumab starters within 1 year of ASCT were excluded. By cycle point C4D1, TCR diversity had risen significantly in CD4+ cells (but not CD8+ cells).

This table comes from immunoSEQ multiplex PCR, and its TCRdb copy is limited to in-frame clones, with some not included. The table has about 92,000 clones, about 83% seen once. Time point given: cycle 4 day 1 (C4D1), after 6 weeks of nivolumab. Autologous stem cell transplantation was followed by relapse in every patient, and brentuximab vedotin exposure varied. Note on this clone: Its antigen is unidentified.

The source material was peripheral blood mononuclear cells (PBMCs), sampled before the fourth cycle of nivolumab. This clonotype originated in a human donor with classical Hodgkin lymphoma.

The CDR3 DNA is TGCAGCGCCGCTGGGGGCGAGGGCTATGGCTACACCTTC. Its protein product is CSAAGGEGYGYTF. V and J are TRBV29-1 and TRBJ1-2; TRBD1 is a possible D gene (6 bases). V lost 7 bases to trimming and J lost 4 bases, with 16 bases between them. The CDR3 extends over 13 amino acids. Germline V lookup: CDR1 SQVTM, CDR2 ANQGSEA.